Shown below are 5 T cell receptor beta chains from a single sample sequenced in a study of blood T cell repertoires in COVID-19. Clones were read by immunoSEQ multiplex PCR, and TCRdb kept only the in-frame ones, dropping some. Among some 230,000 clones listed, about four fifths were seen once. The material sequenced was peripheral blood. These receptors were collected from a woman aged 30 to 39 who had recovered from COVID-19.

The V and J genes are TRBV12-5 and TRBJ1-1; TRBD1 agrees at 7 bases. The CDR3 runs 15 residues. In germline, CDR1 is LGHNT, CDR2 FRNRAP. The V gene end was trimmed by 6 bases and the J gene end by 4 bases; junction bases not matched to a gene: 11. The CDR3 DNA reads TGTGCTAGTGGCCGAGACAGGGACTGGGGCACTGAAGCTTTCTTT. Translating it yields CASGRDRDWGTEAFF.

CDR3 sequence reads: CSVDSAGFAYEQYF. As DNA, the CDR3 is TGCAGCGTTGACTCAGCGGGGTTTGCCTACGAGCAGTACTTC. The chain employs TRBV29-1 and TRBJ2-7, with TRBD2 identical over 7 bases. V gave up 3 bases and J gave up 2 bases; unmatched junction bases: 7. This CDR3 is built from 14 residues. Germline V gene lookup returns CDR1 SQVTM and CDR2 ANQGSEA.

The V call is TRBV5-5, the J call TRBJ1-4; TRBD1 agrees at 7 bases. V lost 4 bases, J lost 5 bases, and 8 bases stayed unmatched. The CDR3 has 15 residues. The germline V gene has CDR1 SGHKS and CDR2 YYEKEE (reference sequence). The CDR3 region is CASSTRTGPNEKLFF. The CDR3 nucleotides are TGTGCCAGCAGCACCCGGACAGGACCAAATGAAAAACTGTTTTTT.

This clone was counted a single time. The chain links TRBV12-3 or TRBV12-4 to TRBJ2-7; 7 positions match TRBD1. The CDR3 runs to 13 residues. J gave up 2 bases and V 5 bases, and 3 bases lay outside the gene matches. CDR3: CASSQTGAYEQYF. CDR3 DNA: TGTGCCAGCAGTCAAACAGGGGCCTACGAGCAGTACTTC.

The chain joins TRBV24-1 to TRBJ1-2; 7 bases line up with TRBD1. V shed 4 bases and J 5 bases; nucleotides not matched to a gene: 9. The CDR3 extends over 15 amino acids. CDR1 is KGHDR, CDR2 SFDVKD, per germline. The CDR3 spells CATSDWTGRRYGYTF. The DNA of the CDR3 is TGTGCCACCAGTGACTGGACAGGACGGAGATATGGCTACACCTTC.